This entry lists 22 T cell receptor beta chains sequenced from one sample in a study of cytomegalovirus exposure and HLA in healthy donors. Here immunoSEQ multiplex PCR was the method, and the copy in TCRdb shows in-frame clones only, minus some. The data contain some 63,000 clones, around 89% of them seen just once; the ten biggest clones take up approximately 1.2%. The specimen was PBMCs. These TCRs come from a woman aged 18 to 35 in good health and CMV-seronegative.

This clone has just one count. The genes are TRBV7-2 and TRBJ2-1; a weak D match, TRBD2 (6 bases). This CDR3 is built from 16 residues. V was shortened by 5 bases and J by 3 bases, with 17 bases between the two germline ends. Germline CDR1 and CDR2: SGHTA and FQGNSA. This CDR3 is CASSRVGGRNYNEQFF. CDR3 sequence (DNA): TGTGCCAGCAGCCGCGTCGGAGGGCGGAACTACAATGAGCAGTTCTTC. The whole variable domain, filled in from reference TRBV7-2 and TRBJ2-1, reads GAGVSQSPSNKVTEKGKDVELRCDPISGHTALYWYRQSLGQGLEFLIYFQGNSAPDKSGLPSDRFSAERTGGSVSTLTIQRTQQEDSAVYLCASSRVGGRNYNEQFFGPGTRLTVL.

The chain couples TRBV2 to TRBJ1-3; D might be TRBD1 (6 bases). Per germline, CDR1 SNHLY and CDR2 FYNNEI. The V end lost 1 base, the J end lost 2 bases, and 6 bases lay between the germline ends. The CDR3 contains 14 residues. The CDR3 loop is CASSEGTAGNTIYF. The CDR3 DNA is TGTGCCAGCAGTGAAGGGACAGCTGGAAACACCATATATTTT.

This clone appeared a few times. The rearrangement uses TRBV5-6 and TRBJ2-1, with a weak D call TRBD2 (6 bases). Trimming shortened V by 2 bases and J by 9 bases, and 9 bases separated the two germline ends. This CDR3 has 12 residues. From germline, CDR1 is SGHDT and CDR2 YYEEEE. CDR3 region: CASSLSGGEQFF. The CDR3 bases are TGTGCCAGCAGCTTATCCGGGGGTGAGCAGTTCTTC.

This clone was observed a single time. V and J are TRBV5-4 and TRBJ2-7, with 11 positions matching TRBD1. Germline V CDR1 and CDR2: SGHNT, YYREEE (reference sequence). V dropped 4 bases and J dropped 7; count of bases not matched to a gene: 13. CDR3 size: 16 residues. The CDR3 is CASSPGTGGMAREQYF. CDR3 sequence (DNA): TGTGCCAGCAGCCCCGGGACAGGGGGTATGGCGAGGGAGCAGTACTTC.

CDR3 residues: CASSGVRGQQYF. In DNA form, the CDR3 reads TGTGCCAGCAGCGGAGTGCGGGGCCAGCAGTACTTC. This chain links TRBV9 with TRBJ2-7; D perhaps matches TRBD2 (6 bases). The CDR3 is 12 residues long. Trimming cost V 3 bases and J 8 bases, with 12 bases left between them. The germline V gene encodes CDR1 SGDLS and CDR2 YYNGEE.

In DNA, the CDR3 is TGTGCCAGCAGCCGTTTCGTGGCAGGTGGAAATGAAAAACTGTTTTTT. Its translation is CASSRFVAGGNEKLFF. The chain combines TRBV5-5 with TRBJ1-4; D remains unclear. V shed 4 bases and J shed 5 bases, with 18 bases lying between them. This CDR3 comprises 16 residues. Germline values: CDR1 SGHKS, CDR2 YYEKEE (reference sequence).

The chain links TRBV21-1 to TRBJ1-1; the D segment call TRBD1 is taken from the table without a DNA check. TRBV21-1 is marked as a pseudogene. The CDR3 is made up of 13 amino acids. CDR3 sequence: CASSLGDRVKAFF. The CDR3 nucleotides are TGTGCCAGCAGCTTAGGGGACAGGGTAAAAGCTTTCTTT.

V and J are TRBV7-6 and TRBJ1-1; D is unclear. This CDR3 is 12 amino acids long. V was pared by 5 bases and J by 5 bases, with 9 bases between. Germline-derived CDR1 and CDR2 are SGHVS and FNYEAQ. As DNA, the CDR3 is TGTGCCAGCAGCGAGGGTCAGACTGAAGCTTTCTTT. Residues: CASSEGQTEAFF.

The J gene is TRBJ1-5, the V gene TRBV19; 7 bases line up with TRBD1. CDR3 size: 14 residues. Losses at the gene ends were 5 bases for V and 2 bases for J; bases not matched to a gene: 3. Germline lookup yields CDR1 LNHDA and CDR2 SQIVND (reference sequence). As DNA, the CDR3 is TGTGCCAGTAGTGGGACAGTCGGCAATCAGCCCCAGCATTTT. Its protein product is CASSGTVGNQPQHF.

The rearrangement joins TRBV10-3 to TRBJ1-6; TRBD1 aligns across 8 bases. CDR3 length: 14 residues. V lost 6 bases to trimming and J lost 7 bases; unmatched junction nucleotides: 5. CDR1 ENHRY and CDR2 SYGVKD come from the germline V gene. CDR3 coding DNA: TGTGCCATCAGCCCGGGACAGGAGAATTCACCCCTCCACTTT. Translation gives CAISPGQENSPLHF.

The chain recombines TRBV9 with TRBJ1-2; 7 nucleotides align to TRBD1. The CDR3 spans 14 residues. V lost 4 bases, J lost 7 bases, and 10 bases stayed unmatched. CDR1 is SGDLS and CDR2 is YYNGEE in the germline V gene. The CDR3 DNA is TGTGCCAGCAGCCCCCAGGAGGGGGCGGGTGGCTACACCTTC. Translated, it gives CASSPQEGAGGYTF.

This sequence joins TRBV4-2 and TRBJ2-4, with a possible D match to TRBD1 (7 bases). The germline V gene encodes CDR1 LGHNA and CDR2 YNFKEQ. Trimming shortened V by 4 bases and J by 1 base, and 20 bases separated the two germline ends. The CDR3 length is 18 residues. The DNA for the CDR3 is TGTGCCAGCAGCCTGGAGGGGCAGGGGGTTGGGGCCAAAAACATTCAGTACTTC. It yields the protein CASSLEGQGVGAKNIQYF.

The chain recombines TRBV7-9 with TRBJ1-5; 10 bases are shared with TRBD1. After removal of 3 bases from V and 6 bases from J, the junction contained 2 bases not matched to a gene. The CDR3 covers 14 residues. The germline V gene has CDR1 SEHNR and CDR2 FQNEAQ (reference sequence). CDR3 nucleotide sequence: TGTGCCAGCAGCTTGACAGGGGGCGGTCAGCCCCAGCATTTT. Translating gives CASSLTGGGQPQHF.

The chain combines TRBV5-1 with TRBJ2-3, with TRBD2 matching 7 bases. This CDR3 comprises 15 residues. Germline trimming cut 4 bases from V and 0 bases from J; bases unmatched to any gene: 5. Germline assignment: CDR1 SGHRS and CDR2 YFSETQ. This chain's CDR3 is CASSLGLTSTDTQYF. In nucleotides, the CDR3 is TGCGCCAGCAGCCTGGGACTAACAAGCACAGATACGCAGTATTTT.

The V call is TRBV4-1, the J call TRBJ2-7; D is possibly TRBD2 (5 bases). There are 16 residues in the CDR3. The germline V gene has CDR1 MGHRA and CDR2 YSYEKL. Trimming cost V 4 bases and J 0 bases, with 16 bases left between them. In DNA form, the CDR3 reads TGCGCCAGCAGCCCACTCCCTTCGGGGTCCTCCTACGAGCAGTACTTC. It is translated as CASSPLPSGSSYEQYF.

V gene TRBV5-1 combines with J gene TRBJ1-1; TRBD1 aligns across 7 bases. Germline V gene sequence: CDR1 SGHRS, CDR2 YFSETQ. This CDR3 has 14 residues. Trimming at V came to 4 bases and at J to 7 bases, leaving 10 bases not matched to a gene. The CDR3, as DNA: TGCGCCAGCAGCCCCCGACAGGGTGTAGATGAAGCTTTCTTT. This translates into CASSPRQGVDEAFF.

J is TRBJ2-2 and V is TRBV6-5; a possible D gene is TRBD2 (5 bases). The CDR3 sequence is 15 residues long. Germline V gene data show CDR1 as MNHEY and CDR2 as SVGAGI. The V and J ends lost 6 bases and 4 bases respectively, with 15 bases between them. In nucleotides, the CDR3 is TGTGCCAGCAGCCCCCGGCGGGCGTCCACCGGGGAGCTGTTTTTT. Translated: CASSPRRASTGELFF.

The chain uses TRBV7-9 and TRBJ1-6, with a possible D match to TRBD1 (5 bases). Trimming removed 6 bases from V and 9 bases from J, with 18 bases in between. CDR1 and CDR2 from the germline V gene are SEHNR and FQNEAQ (reference sequence). The CDR3 is 15 residues long. The CDR3 sequence is CASRGKQDVGSPLHF. Here the CDR3 DNA reads TGTGCCAGCAGAGGCAAACAGGACGTGGGTTCACCCCTCCACTTT.

This chain joins TRBV7-9 and TRBJ1-4; a possible D gene is TRBD1 (6 bases). This CDR3 is 15 amino acids long. Trimming shortened V by 0 bases and J by 4 bases, and 9 bases separated the two germline ends. CDR1 SEHNR and CDR2 FQNEAQ come from the germline V gene (reference sequence). The CDR3 reads CASSLAGAVNEKLFF. The CDR3 DNA sequence: TGTGCCAGCAGCTTAGCGGGGGCGGTTAATGAAAAACTGTTTTTT.

The chain has TRBV7-9 and TRBJ1-2; 7 nucleotides match TRBD1. Per the germline V gene, CDR1 is SEHNR and CDR2 is FQNEAQ (reference sequence). J lost 7 bases, V lost 3 bases, and 5 bases had no gene match. The CDR3 loop spans 13 amino acids. The CDR3 DNA reads TGTGCCAGCAGCTTGGGACAGCTCATTGGCTACACCTTC. Its translation: CASSLGQLIGYTF.

The gene calls are TRBV2 and TRBJ2-1; 7 bases map to TRBD2. CDR3 length equals 15 residues. Trimming at V came to 2 bases and at J to 3 bases, leaving 4 bases not matched to a gene. Germline CDR1 and CDR2: SNHLY and FYNNEI. Here the CDR3 reads CASSERGRFYNEQFF. CDR3 bases: TGTGCCAGCAGTGAACGCGGGAGATTCTACAATGAGCAGTTCTTC.

V gene TRBV11-2 combines with J gene TRBJ2-3; 8 bases line up with TRBD1. Unmatched junction bases numbered 3, after V lost 1 base and J lost 0 bases. This CDR3 spans 16 amino acids. Germline assignment: CDR1 SGHAT and CDR2 FQNNGV. The CDR3 loop is CASSLVQGASTDTQYF. CDR3 DNA: TGTGCCAGCAGCTTAGTGCAGGGGGCTAGCACAGATACGCAGTATTTT.